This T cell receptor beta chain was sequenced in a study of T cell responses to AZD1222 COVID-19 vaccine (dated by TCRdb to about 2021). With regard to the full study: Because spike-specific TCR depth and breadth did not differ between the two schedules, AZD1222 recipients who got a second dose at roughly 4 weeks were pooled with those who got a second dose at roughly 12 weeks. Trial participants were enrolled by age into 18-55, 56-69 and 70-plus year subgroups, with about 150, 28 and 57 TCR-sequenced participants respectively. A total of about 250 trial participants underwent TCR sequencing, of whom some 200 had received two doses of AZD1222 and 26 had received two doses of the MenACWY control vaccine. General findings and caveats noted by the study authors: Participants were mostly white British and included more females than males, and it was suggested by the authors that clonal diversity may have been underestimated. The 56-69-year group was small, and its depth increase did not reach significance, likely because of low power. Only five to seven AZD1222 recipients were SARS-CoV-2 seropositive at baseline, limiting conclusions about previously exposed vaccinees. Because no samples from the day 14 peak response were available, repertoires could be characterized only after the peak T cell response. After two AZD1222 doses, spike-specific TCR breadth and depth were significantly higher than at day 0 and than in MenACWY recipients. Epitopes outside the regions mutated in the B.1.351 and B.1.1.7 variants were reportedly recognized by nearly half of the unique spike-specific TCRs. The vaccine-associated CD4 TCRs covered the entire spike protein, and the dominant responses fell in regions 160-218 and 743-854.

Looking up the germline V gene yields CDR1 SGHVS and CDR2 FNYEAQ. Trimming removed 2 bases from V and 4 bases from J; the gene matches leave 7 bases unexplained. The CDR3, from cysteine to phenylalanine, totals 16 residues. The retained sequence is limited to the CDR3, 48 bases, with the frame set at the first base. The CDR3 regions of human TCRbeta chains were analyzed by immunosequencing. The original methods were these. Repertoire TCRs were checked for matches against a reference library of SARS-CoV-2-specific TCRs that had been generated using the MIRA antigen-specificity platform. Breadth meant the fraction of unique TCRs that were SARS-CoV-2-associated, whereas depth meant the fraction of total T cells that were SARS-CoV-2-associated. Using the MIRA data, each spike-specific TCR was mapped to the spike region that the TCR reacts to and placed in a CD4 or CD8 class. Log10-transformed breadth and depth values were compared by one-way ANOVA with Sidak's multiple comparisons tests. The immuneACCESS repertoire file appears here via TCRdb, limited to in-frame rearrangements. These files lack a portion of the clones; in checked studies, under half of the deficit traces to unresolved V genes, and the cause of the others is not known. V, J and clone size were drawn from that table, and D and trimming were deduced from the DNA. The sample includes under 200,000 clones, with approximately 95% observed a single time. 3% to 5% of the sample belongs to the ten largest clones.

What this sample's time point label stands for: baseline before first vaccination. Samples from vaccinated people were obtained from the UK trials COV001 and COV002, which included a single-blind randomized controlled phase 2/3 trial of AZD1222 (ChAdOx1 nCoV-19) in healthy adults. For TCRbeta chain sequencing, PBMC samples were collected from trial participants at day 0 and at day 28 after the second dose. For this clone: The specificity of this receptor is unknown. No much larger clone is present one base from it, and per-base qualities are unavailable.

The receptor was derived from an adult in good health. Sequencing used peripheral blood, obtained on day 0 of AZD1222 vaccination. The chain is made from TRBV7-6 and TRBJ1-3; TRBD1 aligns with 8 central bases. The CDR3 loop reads CASSLSTGAPGNTIYF. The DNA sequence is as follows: TGTGCCAGCAGCTTATCGACAGGGGCTCCCGGAAACACCATATATTTT.